Presented here are 11 T cell receptor beta chains from one specimen sequenced in a study of regulatory T cells in long-lasting Graves disease. Time point meaning: newly diagnosed GD, antithyroid drugs for less than 3 months. The TCR library was made from RNA that had been extracted from PBMCs in TRIzol. Sequencing libraries for TCR beta were prepared with iRepertoire HTBI primers and Arm-PCR of CDR3 regions. Each CDR3 protein gets one entry after TCRdb re-called the multiplex PCR reads with MiXCR. The sample holds 510,000 or so distinct CDR3 sequences; 12% are singletons and the top ten take approximately 9%. This sample was shared with a second study, whose subject was T cells in Graves' hyperthyroidism and ophthalmopathy.

Sequencing used peripheral blood mononuclear cells (PBMCs), obtained at new diagnosis, from a patient treated with antithyroid drugs. All receptors come from a woman in her thirties with Graves disease.

This clonotype has ten or more counts. The chain uses TRBV7-9 and TRBJ2-7, with D perhaps TRBD2 (6 bases). With 4 bases removed from V and 3 bases from J, the gap between germline ends came to 13 bases. Germline CDR1 and CDR2: SEHNR and FQNEAQ (reference sequence). The CDR3 is made up of 14 amino acids. CDR3 DNA: TGTGCCAGCAGCTCTGACCGGGACTTCTACGAGCAGTACTTC. This translates into CASSSDRDFYEQYF.

The table lists this clonotype with many counts. As DNA, the CDR3 is TGTGCCTGGGCGGACTCGGGCAATCAGCCCCAGCATTTT. Amino acid sequence: CAWADSGNQPQHF. The V and J genes are TRBV30 and TRBJ1-5; no reliable D call. Per germline, CDR1 GTSNPN and CDR2 SVGIG (reference sequence). Trimming left V 5 bases short and J 2 bases short, with 10 bases between. CDR3 length: 13 residues. The entire variable domain, with the rest obtained from reference TRBV30 and TRBJ1-5, is as follows: SQTIHQWPATLVQPVGSPLSLECTVEGTSNPNLYWYRQAAGRGLQLLFYSVGIGQISSEVPQNLSASRPQDRQFILSSKKLLLSDSGFYLCAWADSGNQPQHFGDGTRLSIL.

This clonotype was seen at least ten times. V usage is TRBV7-2 and J usage is TRBJ2-1; no clear D. CDR3 length: 13 amino acids. Deletions cut 1 base from V and 7 bases from J, with 8 bases between. The germline gives CDR1 SGHTA, CDR2 FQGNSA. The CDR3 sequence: CASSLVWGNEQFF. For the CDR3, the DNA is TGTGCCAGCAGCTTAGTCTGGGGTAATGAGCAGTTCTTC.

Ten or more counts support this clonotype. The chain links TRBV2 to TRBJ1-3; D remains ambiguous. V was pared by 6 bases and J by 0 bases, with 6 bases between. There are 13 residues in the CDR3. CDR1 is SNHLY, CDR2 FYNNEI, per germline. The CDR3 region has the DNA TGTGCCAGCAGAGTAAACTCTGGAAACACCATATATTTT. This encodes CASRVNSGNTIYF. Filled out from reference TRBV2 and TRBJ1-3, the complete variable domain reads EPEVTQTPSHQVTQMGQEVILRCVPISNHLYFYWYRQILGQKVEFLVSFYNNEISEKSEIFDDQFSVERPDGSNFTLKIRSTKLEDSAMYFCASRVNSGNTIYFGEGSWLTVV.

This clonotype was observed a handful of times. The chain links TRBV19 to TRBJ2-1; 9 nucleotides match TRBD1. V shed 2 bases and J 6 bases; nucleotides not matched to a gene: 11. The CDR3 contains 17 residues. Germline V CDR1 and CDR2: LNHDA, SQIVND (reference sequence). The CDR3 reads CASSIIGVGTGFNEQFF. For the CDR3, the DNA is TGTGCCAGTAGTATAATTGGGGTGGGGACAGGGTTCAATGAGCAGTTCTTC.

This chain joins TRBV7-9 and TRBJ2-3, with 14 bases lining up with TRBD2. This CDR3 has 18 amino acids. The junction had 10 bases not matched to a gene; V was cut back by 4 bases and J by 4 bases. The germline V gene has CDR1 SEHNR and CDR2 FQNEAQ (reference sequence). The chain's CDR3 is CASSYSGTSGSKADTQYF. The CDR3 DNA follows: TGTGCCAGCAGCTACTCCGGGACTAGCGGGAGTAAGGCAGATACGCAGTATTTT.

The V gene is TRBV11-2, the J gene TRBJ2-5; the match to TRBD2 covers 8 bases. V lost 1 base, J lost 5 bases, and 9 bases stayed unmatched. This CDR3 has 16 amino acids. Germline V gene data show CDR1 as SGHAT and CDR2 as FQNNGV. The CDR3 loop is CASSLVSSGSMETQYF. The CDR3 coding sequence is TGTGCCAGCAGCTTAGTGTCCAGCGGGAGTATGGAGACCCAGTACTTC.

This clonotype was detected ten times or more. The chain is built from TRBV12-3 or TRBV12-4 and TRBJ1-6, with TRBD1 as a possible D gene (6 bases). This CDR3 comprises 14 residues. Deletions cut 7 bases from V and 7 bases from J, with 14 bases between. This CDR3 reads CASMVLGANSPLHF. For the CDR3, the DNA is TGTGCCAGCATGGTTTTGGGGGCAAATTCACCCCTCCACTTT.

This clonotype was counted only a few times. The V gene is TRBV29-1, the J gene TRBJ2-1; D gene unclear. The CDR3 sequence is 14 residues long. V lost 6 bases and J 0 bases, leaving 12 bases between the germline ends. CDR1 is SQVTM and CDR2 is ANQGSEA in the germline V gene. CDR3 amino acids: CSVDGRTSYNEQFF. In nucleotides, the CDR3 is TGCAGCGTGGATGGACGTACCTCCTACAATGAGCAGTTCTTC.

This clonotype was detected many times. The chain links TRBV4-2 to TRBJ2-7; 7 positions match TRBD1. Unmatched junction bases numbered 11, after V lost 4 bases and J lost 2 bases. The CDR3 is 16 amino acids. CDR1 LGHNA and CDR2 YNFKEQ come from the germline V gene. The CDR3 region has the DNA TGTGCCAGCAGCCCAGATTCAGGGGGAACGACCTACGAGCAGTACTTC. The encoded protein is CASSPDSGGTTYEQYF.

This rearrangement joins TRBV30 to TRBJ1-1, with D possibly being TRBD1 (5 bases). V was cut by 0 bases and J by 4 bases, with 18 bases left in between. CDR1 GTSNPN and CDR2 SVGIG come from the germline V gene (reference sequence). The CDR3 has 16 amino acids. CDR3 sequence reads: CAWSVLHRGGSTEAFF. The DNA of the CDR3 is TGTGCCTGGAGTGTACTACATAGGGGCGGGAGCACTGAAGCTTTCTTT.